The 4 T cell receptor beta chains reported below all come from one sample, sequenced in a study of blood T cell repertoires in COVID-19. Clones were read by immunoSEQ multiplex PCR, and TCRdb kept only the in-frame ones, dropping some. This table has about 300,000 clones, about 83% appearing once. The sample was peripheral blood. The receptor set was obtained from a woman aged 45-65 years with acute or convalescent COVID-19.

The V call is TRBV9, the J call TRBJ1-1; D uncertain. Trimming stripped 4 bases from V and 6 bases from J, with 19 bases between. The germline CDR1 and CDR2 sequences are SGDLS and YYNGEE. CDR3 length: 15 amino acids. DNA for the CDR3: TGTGCCAGCAGCCCCCGGGGTGGGAGGGAAGCTGAAGCTTTCTTT. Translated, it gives CASSPRGGREAEAFF.

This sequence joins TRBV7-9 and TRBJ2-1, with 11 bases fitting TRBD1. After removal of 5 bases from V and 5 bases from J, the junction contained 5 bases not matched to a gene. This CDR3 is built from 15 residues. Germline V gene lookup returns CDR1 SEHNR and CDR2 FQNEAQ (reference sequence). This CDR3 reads CASSEGQGEHNEQFF. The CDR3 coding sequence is TGTGCCAGCAGCGAGGGACAGGGGGAACACAATGAGCAGTTCTTC.

The CDR3 spells CASHAGGDTEAFF. The CDR3 nucleotides are TGTGCCAGCCACGCCGGGGGGGACACTGAAGCTTTCTTT. J is TRBJ1-1 and V is TRBV5-5, with D possibly being TRBD1 (5 bases). With 7 bases removed from V and 3 bases from J, the gap between germline ends came to 13 bases. This CDR3 is 13 amino acids long. Germline V gives CDR1 SGHKS, CDR2 YYEKEE (reference sequence).

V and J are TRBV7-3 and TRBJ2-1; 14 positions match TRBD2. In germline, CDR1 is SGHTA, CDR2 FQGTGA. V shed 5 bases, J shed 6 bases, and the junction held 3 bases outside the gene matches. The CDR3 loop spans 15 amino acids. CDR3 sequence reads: CASSPGTSGGNEQFF. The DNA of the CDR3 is TGTGCCAGCAGCCCCGGGACTAGCGGGGGCAATGAGCAGTTCTTC.